This passage covers 5 T cell receptor beta chains from one sample sequenced in a study of T cells after posttransplantation cyclophosphamide. Produced via immunoSEQ multiplex PCR; TCRdb's table is partial and in-frame only. Captured here are approximately 39,000 clones, none seen once; the top ten comprise approximately 1.2%. The sequenced material came from PBMCs. The receptors shown here come from a girl aged 5 to 17 in good health, CMV-negative, and a related stem cell transplant donor.

This clone was seen ten or more times. The J gene is TRBJ2-1, the V gene TRBV4-2; TRBD1 agrees at 7 bases. V lost 0 bases, J lost 11 bases, and 7 bases stayed unmatched. Germline lookup yields CDR1 LGHNA and CDR2 YNFKEQ. CDR3 size: 14 residues. The CDR3 region is CASSQDRQGYKQFF. The DNA for the CDR3 is TGTGCCAGCAGCCAAGACCGACAGGGATATAAGCAGTTCTTC.

This clone was counted at least ten times. V gene TRBV27 combines with J gene TRBJ2-7; D is uncertain. Trimming removed 5 bases at V and 6 bases at J, with 11 bases between. Germline CDR1 MNHEY, CDR2 SMNVEV (reference sequence). CDR3 size: 12 residues. CDR3 amino acids: CASSKGRSEQYF. The CDR3 DNA reads as TGTGCCAGCAGTAAAGGTAGGAGCGAGCAGTACTTC.

The V call is TRBV15, the J call TRBJ2-7; tentatively, D is TRBD2 (6 bases). CDR3 length: 13 amino acids. V gave up 0 bases and J gave up 6 bases, with 9 bases separating them. Germline CDR1 is LNHNV and CDR2 is YYDKDF (reference sequence). The CDR3 loop reads CATSRDSEGEQYF. In nucleotides, the CDR3 is TGTGCCACCAGCAGAGATTCGGAGGGCGAGCAGTACTTC. The complete variable domain, with remaining parts taken from reference TRBV15 and TRBJ2-7, reads DAMVIQNPRYQVTQFGKPVTLSCSQTLNHNVMYWYQQKSSQAPKLLFHYYDKDFNNEADTPDNFQSRRPNTSFCFLDIRSPGLGDTAMYLCATSRDSEGEQYFGPGTRLTVT.

This clone appeared many times. The J gene is TRBJ2-1, the V gene TRBV7-8, with a weak D call TRBD1 (6 bases). CDR1 and CDR2 from the germline V gene are SGHVS and FQNEAQ. This CDR3 is 14 amino acids long. Trimming cost V 7 bases and J 6 bases, with 16 bases left between them. DNA of the CDR3: TGTGCCAGCACACGCCTGGGGGCTCGCAATGAGCAGTTCTTC. Amino acids: CASTRLGARNEQFF.

This clone came up a few times. This chain links TRBV30 with TRBJ1-2; perhaps TRBD1 as D (6 bases). Germline V gene lookup returns CDR1 GTSNPN and CDR2 SVGIG (reference sequence). V lost 3 bases to trimming and J lost 8 bases, with 16 bases between them. CDR3 length: 13 residues. CDR3 sequence: CAWRTGSYRGYTF. The CDR3 region has the DNA TGTGCCTGGAGAACAGGGAGTTATCGAGGCTACACCTTC.